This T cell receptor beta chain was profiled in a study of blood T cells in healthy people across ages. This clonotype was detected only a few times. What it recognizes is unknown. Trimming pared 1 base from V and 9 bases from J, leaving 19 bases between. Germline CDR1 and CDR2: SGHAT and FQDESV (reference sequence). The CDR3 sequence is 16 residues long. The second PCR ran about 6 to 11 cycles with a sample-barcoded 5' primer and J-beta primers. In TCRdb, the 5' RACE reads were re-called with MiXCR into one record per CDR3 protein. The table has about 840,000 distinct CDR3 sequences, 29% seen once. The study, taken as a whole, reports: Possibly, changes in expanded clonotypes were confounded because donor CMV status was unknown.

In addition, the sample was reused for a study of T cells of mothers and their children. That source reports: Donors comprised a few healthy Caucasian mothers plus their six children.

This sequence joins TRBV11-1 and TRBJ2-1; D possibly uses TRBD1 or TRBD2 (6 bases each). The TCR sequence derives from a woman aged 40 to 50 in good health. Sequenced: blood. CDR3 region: CASSLGGAIVRGEQFF. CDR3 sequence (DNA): TGTGCCAGCAGCTTAGGGGGGGCTATAGTCCGTGGTGAGCAGTTCTTC.